The entry below gives a single T cell receptor beta chain sequence along with its context. The sample comes from a study of blood T cell repertoires in COVID-19. Study details: Italy, Spain and the United States were the sources of the convalescent and acute COVID-19 samples.

Measured with immunoSEQ multiplex PCR; TCRdb has only the in-frame clones, and not every one. The table lists around 270,000 clones, about 85% of them singletons. Germline V gives CDR1 DFQATT, CDR2 SNEGSKA (reference sequence). J was trimmed by 0 bases and V by 3 bases; bases with no gene match: 5. The CDR3 has 15 amino acids. Seattle researchers signed up patients amid active infection and tracked them longitudinally. This clonotype was sampled from a human donor with COVID-19, enrolled during active disease. The donor label of this sample is uncertain. The sequenced sample was peripheral blood. J is TRBJ2-1 and V is TRBV20-1, with TRBD2 matching over 7 bases. CDR3 in DNA: TGCAGTGCTAGTGGGGCTAGCGGCTCCTACAATGAGCAGTTCTTC. As protein: CSASGASGSYNEQFF.